A few counts support the clone carrying this T cell receptor (beta chain). Its antigen is not known. The CDR3 runs to 14 residues. The germline gives CDR1 MNHNS, CDR2 SASEGT. Trimming cost V 4 bases and J 5 bases; bases outside gene matches: 3. Sequenced by immunoSEQ multiplex PCR; TCRdb stores in-frame clones only, minus some. The repertoire holds fewer than 75,000 clones, with approximately 75% as singletons. The entry originates in a study of cytotoxic CD8 clonotypes in ibrutinib-treated CLL. Turning to the study itself: The response samples were taken once patients had been treated for a median of around eleven months, range 6 to 36. Findings and caveats of the study: Sustained-remission and progressing patients were not sampled at matched times. Increased clonality at ibrutinib response gave way to a return toward baseline at progression.

The sequence derives from a human donor with chronic lymphocytic leukemia. Sequencing was performed on PBMCs, taken after 12 months of ibrutinib treatment. The chain has TRBV6-1 and TRBJ1-5; the match to TRBD1 covers 9 bases. CDR3: CASSGGQGHQPQHF. CDR3 nucleotides: TGTGCCAGCAGTGGGGGACAGGGCCATCAGCCCCAGCATTTT.